The TCR beta chain described here comes from a study of T cell responses to AZD1222 COVID-19 vaccine. Study-wide results and limits: Reports indicate that nearly half of spike-specific TCRs are directed at unmutated variant regions.

Measured with immunoSEQ multiplex PCR; TCRdb has only the in-frame clones, and not every one. Of roughly 120,000 clones listed, about 91% are singletons. CDR1 and CDR2 from the germline V gene are SGHRS and YFSETQ. The CDR3 is 13 amino acids. Trimming took 4 bases from V and 5 from J, leaving 10 bases between them. The table lists this clone with a count of one. What it binds is unknown. The sequence derives from an adult in good health. V and J are TRBV5-1 and TRBJ2-1; D is perhaps TRBD2 (6 bases). Sequences were derived from peripheral blood, sampled on day 0 of AZD1222 vaccination. CDR3: CASSASANNEQFF. DNA of the CDR3: TGCGCCAGCAGCGCTAGCGCGAACAATGAGCAGTTCTTC.